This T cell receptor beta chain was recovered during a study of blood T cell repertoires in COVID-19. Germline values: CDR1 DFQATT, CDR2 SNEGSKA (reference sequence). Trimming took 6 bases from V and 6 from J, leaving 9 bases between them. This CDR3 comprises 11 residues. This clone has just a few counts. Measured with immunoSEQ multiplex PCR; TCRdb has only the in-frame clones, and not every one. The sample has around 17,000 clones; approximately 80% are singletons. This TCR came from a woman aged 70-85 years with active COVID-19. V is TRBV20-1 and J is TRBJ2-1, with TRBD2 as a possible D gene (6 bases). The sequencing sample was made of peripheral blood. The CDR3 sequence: CSAQGGNEQFF. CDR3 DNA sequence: TGCAGTGCGCAGGGAGGCAATGAGCAGTTCTTC.